Listed here are 29 T cell receptor beta chains from one sample, sequenced in a study of blood T cell repertoires in COVID-19. TCRdb's copy holds only in-frame clones and misses some; the assay was immunoSEQ multiplex PCR. The sample has over 150,000 clones; roughly 80% are singletons. The specimen sequenced was peripheral blood. Every receptor here comes from a woman of 80 years or more with COVID-19, enrolled during active disease.

This clone was observed once. V gene TRBV18 combines with J gene TRBJ2-1; 9 positions agree with TRBD2. The CDR3 spans 16 residues. V lost 2 bases to trimming and J lost 9 bases; unmatched junction nucleotides: 11. Germline V gene sequence: CDR1 KGHSH, CDR2 LQKENI. CDR3: CASSPMVPAGGSEQFF. CDR3 DNA sequence: TGTGCCAGCTCACCAATGGTGCCAGCGGGGGGAAGTGAGCAGTTCTTC.

J is TRBJ1-6 and V is TRBV9, with a tentative D call TRBD1 (6 bases). Germline CDR1 SGDLS, CDR2 YYNGEE. This CDR3 comprises 14 residues. Trimming shortened V by 3 bases and J by 4 bases, and 8 bases separated the two germline ends. The CDR3 region has the DNA TGTGCCAGCAGCGCCGGACAGTATAATTCACCCCTCCACTTT. Translated: CASSAGQYNSPLHF.

This clone appeared a single time. This sequence joins TRBV29-1 and TRBJ1-1; no firm D call. V lost 6 bases, J lost 6 bases, and 17 bases lay in between. This CDR3 region has 13 residues. CDR1 SQVTM and CDR2 ANQGSEA come from the germline V gene. CDR3 nucleotide sequence: TGCAGCGTCCCGGACTCCCGCGGGGCTGAAGCTTTCTTT. The encoded protein is CSVPDSRGAEAFF.

The chain couples TRBV6-5 to TRBJ1-3, with D possibly being TRBD1 (5 bases). Germline values: CDR1 MNHEY, CDR2 SVGAGI. The ends were cut back, 10 bases at V and 2 bases at J, with 9 bases in the middle. The CDR3 extends over 12 amino acids. The CDR3 DNA reads as TGTGCCACTCGGGGGACTGGAAACACCATATATTTT. Translation: CATRGTGNTIYF.

The chain is built from TRBV7-6 and TRBJ1-4; tentatively, D is TRBD1 (5 bases). V was cut by 6 bases and J by 5 bases, with 10 bases left in between. The germline gives CDR1 SGHVS, CDR2 FNYEAQ. The CDR3 extends over 13 amino acids. The CDR3 nucleotides are TGTGCCAGCAGTCCCGGGGGAAATGAAAAACTGTTTTTT. This sequence encodes CASSPGGNEKLFF.

The chain carries TRBV5-1 and TRBJ2-3, with D maybe TRBD2 (6 bases). Trimming cost V 0 bases and J 3 bases, with 14 bases left between them. The germline V gene encodes CDR1 SGHRS and CDR2 YFSETQ. CDR3 length equals 16 residues. The DNA of the CDR3 is TGCGCCAGCAGCTTGGCCCCAGCGGGTTCGACAGATACGCAGTATTTT. Its translation is CASSLAPAGSTDTQYF.

The rearrangement joins TRBV5-1 to TRBJ1-5; TRBD1 matches at 12 bases. The CDR3 runs 15 residues. The V and J ends lost 4 bases and 8 bases, in that order; junction bases with no gene match: 7. Germline CDR1 SGHRS, CDR2 YFSETQ. Here the CDR3 reads CASSAGTGGVEPQHF. Here the CDR3 DNA reads TGCGCCAGCAGCGCCGGGACAGGGGGCGTGGAGCCCCAGCATTTT.

V usage is TRBV2 and J usage is TRBJ2-1; 8 bases are shared with TRBD1. CDR1 and CDR2 from the germline V gene are SNHLY and FYNNEI. This CDR3 spans 15 amino acids. Germline trimming cut 4 bases from V and 8 bases from J; bases unmatched to any gene: 10. The CDR3 loop reads CASSAGQGRFDEQFF. DNA for the CDR3: TGTGCCAGCAGTGCCGGACAGGGTAGGTTCGATGAGCAGTTCTTC.

The gene calls are TRBV15 and TRBJ2-1; 9 bases line up with TRBD2. The germline V gene encodes CDR1 LNHNV and CDR2 YYDKDF (reference sequence). The CDR3 has 16 residues. V shed 8 bases and J 3 bases; nucleotides not matched to a gene: 11. The CDR3 DNA is TGTGCCACCGCGGTTGGGCTAGCGGGATTCTACAATGAGCAGTTCTTC. Translated, it gives CATAVGLAGFYNEQFF. Filled out from reference TRBV15 and TRBJ2-1, the complete variable domain reads DAMVIQNPRYQVTQFGKPVTLSCSQTLNHNVMYWYQQKSSQAPKLLFHYYDKDFNNEADTPDNFQSRRPNTSFCFLDIRSPGLGDTAMYLCATAVGLAGFYNEQFFGPGTRLTVL.

The V call is TRBV9, the J call TRBJ2-7; tentatively, D is TRBD1 (6 bases). Germline CDR1 reads SGDLS; CDR2 reads YYNGEE. Trimming removed 0 bases at V and 1 base at J, with 8 bases between. This CDR3 spans 14 amino acids. CDR3 in amino acids: CASSVERGSYEQYF. The CDR3 DNA is TGTGCCAGCAGCGTAGAGAGGGGGTCCTACGAGCAGTACTTC.

This clone was observed a single time. The rearrangement joins TRBV6-5 to TRBJ2-3; perhaps TRBD1 as D (6 bases). The CDR3 covers 14 residues. Trimming removed 6 bases at V and 2 bases at J, with 12 bases between. CDR1 MNHEY and CDR2 SVGAGI come from the germline V gene. The CDR3 region has the DNA TGTGCCAGCAGCGTCGACAGGACCACAGATACGCAGTATTTT. Amino acids: CASSVDRTTDTQYF.

About this clone itself: Other DNA sequences within the sample encode an identical CDR3. The chain has TRBV7-3 and TRBJ2-7; TRBD2 aligns across 9 bases. The ends lost 0 bases at V and 4 bases at J; junction bases unmatched: 1. Looked up from germline, CDR1 is SGHTA and CDR2 is FQGTGA. The CDR3 runs to 14 residues. The CDR3 nucleotides read TGTGCCAGCAGCTTAACTAGCGGGGGTTACGAGCAGTACTTC. Translating gives CASSLTSGGYEQYF.

This clone is medium-sized within its sample. This chain links TRBV11-3 with TRBJ1-2, with D unresolved. Germline CDR1 and CDR2: SGHNT and YENEEA. The V end was cut by 5 bases, the J end by 6 bases, with 19 bases between. The CDR3 is 15 residues long. DNA for the CDR3: TGTGCCAGCAGCCCAGTCCCGCGGGGAATCAATGGCTACACCTTC. This translates into CASSPVPRGINGYTF.

DNA for the CDR3: TGTGCCAGCAGCCCGCCGGGAGCGGGGTGGAACACTGAAGCTTTCTTT. This translates into CASSPPGAGWNTEAFF. The chain links TRBV9 to TRBJ1-1; no definite D call. V lost 4 bases to trimming and J lost 1 base, with 17 bases between them. The CDR3 is 16 residues long. Germline V gives CDR1 SGDLS, CDR2 YYNGEE.

This chain's CDR3 is CATSREFQLANTIYF. The DNA for the CDR3 is TGTGCCACCAGCAGAGAGTTCCAACTTGCAAACACCATATATTTT. This rearrangement joins TRBV15 to TRBJ1-3; D not resolved. Germline V gene sequence: CDR1 LNHNV, CDR2 YYDKDF (reference sequence). CDR3 length: 15 residues. The V gene lost 0 bases and the J gene lost 6 bases, with 12 bases spanning the gap.

The chain couples TRBV7-2 to TRBJ1-2, with a tentative D call TRBD1 (6 bases). Trimming stripped 1 base from V and 12 bases from J, with 15 bases between. The CDR3 sequence is 13 residues long. CDR1 SGHTA and CDR2 FQGNSA come from the germline V gene. In DNA form, the CDR3 reads TGTGCCAGCAGCTTAGAGACAGGCTTCCCCCACACCTTC. This sequence encodes CASSLETGFPHTF.

Only a few counts were recorded for this clone. The chain links TRBV5-1 to TRBJ2-7; no reliable D call. The CDR3 runs to 12 residues. The germline gives CDR1 SGHRS, CDR2 YFSETQ. Trimming took off 0 bases at V and 6 bases at J, with 7 bases between the two ends. The CDR3 is CASSLGLGEQYF. The CDR3 DNA reads TGCGCCAGCAGCTTGGGACTCGGCGAGCAGTACTTC.

This clone showed up just once. The chain recombines TRBV27 with TRBJ2-2; a possible D gene is TRBD2 (6 bases). Trimming left V 1 base short and J 0 bases short, with 6 bases between. Germline assignment: CDR1 MNHEY and CDR2 SMNVEV (reference sequence). The CDR3 length is 15 residues. CDR3 in amino acids: CASSLWGANTGELFF. DNA for the CDR3: TGTGCCAGCAGTTTATGGGGGGCGAACACCGGGGAGCTGTTTTTT.

The chain combines TRBV19 with TRBJ1-5, with 10 bases aligning to TRBD1. V was clipped by 3 bases and J by 4 bases; unmatched bases: 3. This CDR3 contains 15 residues. Germline V gives CDR1 LNHDA, CDR2 SQIVND (reference sequence). DNA for the CDR3: TGTGCCAGTAGTATTATGGACAGGGGGAATCAGCCCCAGCATTTT. Encoded protein: CASSIMDRGNQPQHF. Together with reference TRBV19 and TRBJ1-5, the CDR3 gives the full variable domain: DGGITQSPKYLFRKEGQNVTLSCEQNLNHDAMYWYRQDPGQGLRLIYYSQIVNDFQKGDIAEGYSVSREKKESFPLTVTSAQKNPTAFYLCASSIMDRGNQPQHFGDGTRLSIL.

The CDR3 loop is CASSSPGDAGYSNQPQHF. DNA of the CDR3: TGTGCCAGCAGTTCCCCAGGGGATGCCGGTTATAGCAATCAGCCCCAGCATTTT. The chain combines TRBV28 with TRBJ1-5; D possibly corresponds to TRBD1 (6 bases). The germline V gene encodes CDR1 MDHEN and CDR2 SYDVKM. This CDR3 has 18 amino acids. Between the trimmed V and J ends, which lost 4 bases and 0 bases, there was a span of 19 bases.

The chain uses TRBV7-2 and TRBJ2-5, with a weak D call TRBD1 (5 bases). The germline CDR1 and CDR2 sequences are SGHTA and FQGNSA. This CDR3 has 12 amino acids. V was trimmed by 3 bases and J by 9 bases, leaving 11 bases between them. CDR3 nucleotides: TGTGCCAGCAGCTTCGGTACCAGGGCCCAGTACTTC. It is translated as CASSFGTRAQYF. The whole variable domain, filled in from reference TRBV7-2 and TRBJ2-5, reads GAGVSQSPSNKVTEKGKDVELRCDPISGHTALYWYRQSLGQGLEFLIYFQGNSAPDKSGLPSDRFSAERTGGSVSTLTIQRTQQEDSAVYLCASSFGTRAQYFGPGTRLLVL.

This clone appeared a single time. The rearrangement links TRBV5-1 to TRBJ2-2; D is uncertain. Germline V CDR1 and CDR2: SGHRS, YFSETQ. The ends were cut back, 4 bases at V and 6 bases at J, with 10 bases in the middle. The CDR3 totals 13 residues. The CDR3 loop is CASSPLTSGELFF. The CDR3 DNA sequence: TGCGCCAGCAGCCCCCTGACATCCGGGGAGCTGTTTTTT.

The chain uses TRBV10-3 and TRBJ1-2; 7 nucleotides align to TRBD1. Germline V CDR1 and CDR2: ENHRY, SYGVKD. The CDR3 is 16 amino acids. The junction had 24 bases not matched to a gene; V was cut back by 6 bases and J by 14 bases. The DNA for the CDR3 is TGTGCCATCAGAGGTTCCCTGACAGGGCCAGGAGTAGCGGGGACCTTC. Encoded protein: CAIRGSLTGPGVAGTF.

The chain combines TRBV9 with TRBJ1-2; a weak D match, TRBD1 (6 bases). V lost 3 bases and J lost 6, with 12 bases in between. This CDR3 contains 13 residues. Per germline, CDR1 SGDLS and CDR2 YYNGEE. The CDR3 sequence is CASSGGQRDGYTF. CDR3 nucleotide sequence: TGTGCCAGCAGCGGCGGACAGAGAGATGGCTACACCTTC.

A note on this clone: The sample contains more than one DNA sequence encoding this CDR3. This sequence joins TRBV10-3 and TRBJ1-4, with TRBD1 matching 11 bases. Germline CDR1 is ENHRY and CDR2 is SYGVKD. V trimming: 4 bases; J trimming: 8 bases; junction bases outside the gene matches: 3. The CDR3 has 14 amino acids. This CDR3 is CAISGGQGAEKLFF. CDR3 DNA: TGTGCCATCAGTGGAGGACAGGGGGCGGAAAAACTGTTTTTT.

The chain is built from TRBV6-2 or TRBV6-3 and TRBJ1-5, with a tentative D call TRBD1 (5 bases). CDR1 MNHEY and CDR2 SVGEGT come from the germline V gene. Trimming left V 2 bases short and J 6 bases short, with 11 bases between. This CDR3 has 14 amino acids. The CDR3 nucleotides are TGTGCCAGCAGTTACGTCCAGGGAAGTCAGCCCCAGCATTTT. Its protein product is CASSYVQGSQPQHF.

V is TRBV5-1 and J is TRBJ2-2, with 10 bases aligning to TRBD1. V gave up 1 base and J gave up 5 bases; unmatched junction bases: 8. Germline lookup yields CDR1 SGHRS and CDR2 YFSETQ. The CDR3 has 17 amino acids. The CDR3 here is CASSLTMGTGVTGELFF. The CDR3, as DNA: TGCGCCAGCAGCTTGACCATGGGGACAGGGGTTACCGGGGAGCTGTTTTTT.

V usage is TRBV4-1 and J usage is TRBJ1-5; TRBD1 matches 8 bases. Per the germline V gene, CDR1 is MGHRA and CDR2 is YSYEKL. The CDR3 totals 16 residues. V trimming: 2 bases; J trimming: 9 bases; junction bases outside the gene matches: 12. The CDR3 is CASSQKDREGERPQHF. CDR3 bases: TGCGCCAGCAGCCAAAAGGACAGGGAGGGGGAGCGGCCCCAGCATTTT.

The gene calls are TRBV12-3 or TRBV12-4 and TRBJ2-1; 7 nucleotides match TRBD2. There are 12 residues in the CDR3. The V segment lost 3 bases and the J segment 10 bases; nucleotides outside the gene matches: 3. This chain's CDR3 is CASSFGGGEQFF. CDR3 DNA: TGTGCCAGCAGTTTTGGCGGGGGAGAGCAGTTCTTC.